This T cell receptor beta chain comes out of a study of immune heterogeneity within non-small cell lung tumors. Study context: Of all tumors, 4 turned out to be squamous cell carcinomas, 10 to 11 were non-squamous carcinomas and 1 was not otherwise specified.

Template input, which was bulk tumor genomic DNA, totaled 600 to 700 ng per sample. While surgery was under way, several biopsies spaced far apart were taken per primary tumor. The cohort was untreated, with newly diagnosed non-small cell lung cancer undergoing curative surgery. Newly diagnosed patients with non-small cell lung cancer who were having surgery with curative intent served as donors. Multiplex PCR (32 V and 13 J primers) was used to amplify the TCR beta CDR3. TCRdb redid the calling of the multiplex PCR reads with MiXCR, one entry per CDR3 protein. The sample has about 12,000 distinct CDR3 sequences; 22% are singletons. The length of the CDR3 is 17 residues. Between the trimmed V and J ends, which lost 5 bases and 4 bases, there was a span of 24 bases. The germline V gene encodes CDR1 SGHVS and CDR2 FNYEAQ.

The J gene is TRBJ2-7, the V gene TRBV7-6; a possible D gene is TRBD2 (6 bases). The sequenced sample was lung tumor tissue. This TCR was sampled from a man aged 60 to 75 with non-small cell lung cancer. CDR3 DNA sequence: TGTGCCAGCAGCCCACCACGGGGGAGAGCGGCAGAGTACGAGCAGTACTTC. Encoded protein: CASSPPRGRAAEYEQYF.